The source of this TCR beta chain is a study of blood T cell repertoires in COVID-19. The CDR3 runs to 13 residues. V lost 3 bases to trimming and J lost 7 bases; unmatched junction nucleotides: 2. Germline-derived CDR1 and CDR2 are SGHTA and FQGNSA. Assay: immunoSEQ multiplex PCR; the TCRdb copy retains only in-frame clones and omits some. The repertoire holds over 250,000 clones, with about 85% as singletons. The V gene is TRBV7-2, the J gene TRBJ2-2; 7 bases fit TRBD2. The sequenced sample consisted of PBMCs or T cells enriched from blood (not recorded which). The receptor was isolated from a woman aged 45-59 years who had recovered from COVID-19. CDR3 sequence: CASSFRTSGELFF. CDR3 nucleotide sequence: TGTGCCAGCAGCTTCCGGACTAGCGGGGAGCTGTTTTTT.